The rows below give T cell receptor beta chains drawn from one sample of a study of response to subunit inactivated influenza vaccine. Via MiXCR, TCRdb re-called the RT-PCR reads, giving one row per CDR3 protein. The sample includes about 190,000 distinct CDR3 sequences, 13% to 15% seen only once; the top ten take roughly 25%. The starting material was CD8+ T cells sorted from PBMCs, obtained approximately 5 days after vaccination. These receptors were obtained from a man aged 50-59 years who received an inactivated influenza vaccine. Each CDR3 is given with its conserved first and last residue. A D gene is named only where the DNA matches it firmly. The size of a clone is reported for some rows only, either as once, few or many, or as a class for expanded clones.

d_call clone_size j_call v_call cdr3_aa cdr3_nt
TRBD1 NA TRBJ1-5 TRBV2 CASSDRAFYNQPQHF TGTGCCAGCAGCGACAGGGCCTTCTACAATCAGCCCCAGCATTTT
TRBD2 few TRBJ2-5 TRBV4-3 CASSQASGRAETQYF TGCGCCAGCAGCCAAGCTAGCGGGAGGGCAGAGACCCAGTACTTC
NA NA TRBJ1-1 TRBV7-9 CASSTPRDPLRAFF TGTGCCAGCAGCACCCCCCGGGACCCATTGCGAGCTTTCTTT
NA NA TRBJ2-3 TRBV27 CASRRGYGTDTQYF TGTGCCAGCAGACGGGGGTACGGCACAGATACGCAGTATTTT
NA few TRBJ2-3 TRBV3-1 CASSQEPKPDTQYF TGTGCCAGCAGCCAAGAACCAAAACCGGATACGCAGTATTTT
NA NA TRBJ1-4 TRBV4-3 CASSQEGFKGEKLFF TGCGCCAGCAGCCAAGAAGGATTCAAGGGTGAAAAACTGTTTTTT
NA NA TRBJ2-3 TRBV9 CASSVAPDTQYF TGTGCCAGCAGCGTAGCTCCAGATACGCAGTATTTT
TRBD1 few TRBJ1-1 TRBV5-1 CASSIGGLNTEAFF TGCGCCAGCAGCATAGGGGGCCTGAACACTGAAGCTTTCTTT
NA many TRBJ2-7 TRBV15 CATSRDLGSYEQYF TGTGCCACCAGCAGAGATCTAGGCTCCTACGAGCAGTACTTC
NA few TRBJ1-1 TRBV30 CAWCGYTEAFF TGTGCCTGGTGCGGATACACTGAAGCTTTCTTT
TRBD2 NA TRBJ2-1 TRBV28 CASSLSARLAGDEQFF TGTGCCAGCAGTTTGTCCGCGAGACTAGCGGGAGATGAGCAGTTCTTC
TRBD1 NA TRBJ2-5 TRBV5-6 CASSLREGRRGETQYF TGTGCCAGCAGCTTGCGTGAGGGGCGCAGGGGGGAGACCCAGTACTTC
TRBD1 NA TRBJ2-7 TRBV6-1 CASRRRTGLNEQYF TGTGCCAGCCGCCGACGGACAGGGCTGAACGAGCAGTACTTC
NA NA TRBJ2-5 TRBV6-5 CASSYSNGIETQYF TGTGCCAGCAGTTACTCTAACGGGATAGAGACCCAGTACTTC
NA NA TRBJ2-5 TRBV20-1 CSARDPSGDGETQYF TGCAGTGCTAGAGACCCTTCGGGGGATGGGGAGACCCAGTACTTC
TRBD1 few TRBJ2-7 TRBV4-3 CASSLRDREGEQYF TGCGCCAGCAGCCTCCGGGACAGGGAGGGCGAGCAGTACTTC
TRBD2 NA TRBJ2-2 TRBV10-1 CASSERGGLAQTGELFF TGCGCCAGCAGTGAGAGAGGGGGACTAGCGCAAACCGGGGAGCTGTTTTTT